A selection of T cell receptor beta chains follows, all from one sample in a study of T-cell reconstitution after alpha-beta-depleted transplantation in children. MiXCR, applied by TCRdb to the PCR reads, yields one record per CDR3 protein. The sample holds a few hundred thousand distinct CDR3 sequences, around 13% seen once. The material sequenced was PBMCs, mostly from graft donor cells, taken 360 days after TCRalphabeta/CD19-depleted stem cell transplant. All receptors come from a male patient aged 10 to 17 who had a stem cell transplant for acute myeloid leukemia, so the T cells may come from the graft donor. Both conserved end residues are part of each CDR3. The D gene is left open where the match is weak. The size entry is marked missing in some rows and otherwise reads once, few, many or a size class.

>TRBV4-3|few|NA|TRBJ2-7
TGCGCCAGCAGCAAGGGGGGGAGTGCGTCCTACGAGCAGTACTTC
CASSKGGSASYEQYF
>TRBV5-1|NA|NA|TRBJ2-7
TGCGCCAGCAGCTTACACGGGGCCGGGGACTACGAGCAGTACTTC
CASSLHGAGDYEQYF
>TRBV3-1|NA|NA|TRBJ2-1
TGTGCCAGCAGCCAAGATTACGGACTCAACAATGAGCAGTTCTTC
CASSQDYGLNNEQFF
>TRBV20-1|NA|TRBD2|TRBJ2-7
TGCAGTGCTAGCCCAACTAGCGGGAGGGGTTACGAGCAGTACTTC
CSASPTSGRGYEQYF
>TRBV7-2|few|NA|TRBJ2-7
TGTGCCACCCGGGAACGGAACATTTACGAGCAGTACTTC
CATRERNIYEQYF
>TRBV5-5|once|TRBD1|TRBJ1-5
TGTGCCAGCAGCGGGGGGACAGGGGGCCCTAATCAGCCCCAGCATTTT
CASSGGTGGPNQPQHF
>TRBV15|few|NA|TRBJ1-3
TGTGCCACCAGCAGGGAACCTTGGGCCAGCAACACCATATATTTT
CATSREPWASNTIYF
>TRBV25-1|NA|TRBD1|TRBJ1-5
TGTGCCAGCAGCTACTGCCTCTCTCTAACCCGGGACAGATACATCTATAGCAATCAGCCCCAGCATTTT
CASSYCLSLTRDRYIYSNQPQHF
>TRBV5-6|NA|NA|TRBJ2-7
TGTGCCAGCAGCTTGGCGGGCCCCAGCGGGCAGTACTTC
CASSLAGPSGQYF
>TRBV11-2|few|NA|TRBJ1-4
TGTGCCAGCAGCCCTGGGACAACAACTAATGAAAAACTGTTTTTT
CASSPGTTTNEKLFF
>TRBV6-2/TRBV6-3|few|TRBD2|TRBJ2-1
TGTGCCAGCACCCCGGTAGGAAGCGGGAGTCCCCATGAGCAGTTCTTC
CASTPVGSGSPHEQFF
>TRBV18|few|NA|TRBJ2-7
TGTGCCAGCTCACTCGCGACATCCGACTACGAGCAGTACTTC
CASSLATSDYEQYF
>TRBV28|few|TRBD2|TRBJ2-5
TGTGCCACCTGGACTAGGGAAGAGACCCAGTACTTC
CATWTREETQYF
>TRBV20-1|few|NA|TRBJ2-1
TGCAGTGCTAGAGGACACCCCTTCAATGAGCAGTTCTTC
CSARGHPFNEQFF
>TRBV28|few|NA|TRBJ2-5
TGTGCCAGCAGTTTAGGCCTACAACGGGGGCTCCAAGAGACCCAGTACTTC
CASSLGLQRGLQETQYF
>TRBV5-1|many|NA|TRBJ2-7
TGCGCCAGCAGCCACCAGGACAGACCCTACGAGCAGTACTTC
CASSHQDRPYEQYF
>TRBV20-1|NA|TRBD2|TRBJ2-7
TGCAGTGCAGCGACTAGCGGTTACGAGCAGTACTTC
CSAATSGYEQYF
>TRBV5-6|few|TRBD1|TRBJ2-7
TGTGCCAGCAGCGGGTCCGGGACAGGGGTTTACGAGCAGTACTTC
CASSGSGTGVYEQYF
>TRBV28|NA|NA|TRBJ1-2
TGTGCCAGCAGGAGAGACTATGGCTACACCTTC
CASRRDYGYTF
>TRBV5-1|few|NA|TRBJ2-7
TGCGCCAGCAGCTTGGCCGGGATCACTAGTCACGAGCAGTACTTC
CASSLAGITSHEQYF
>TRBV4-3|many|TRBD2|TRBJ2-7
TGCGCCAGCAGCCAAGATCGGGCGGGAGGGTTCTACGAGCAGTACTTC
CASSQDRAGGFYEQYF
>TRBV29-1|few|TRBD2|TRBJ2-1
TGCAGCGTTGAGGGCGCGGGAGGTCAATTATCCTACAATGAGCAGTTCTTC
CSVEGAGGQLSYNEQFF
>TRBV6-5|NA|TRBD2|TRBJ2-1
TGTGCCAGCAGTTACCTGCTAGCGGGAGGGCTGAATGAGCAGTTCTTC
CASSYLLAGGLNEQFF
>TRBV7-2|NA|NA|TRBJ2-7
TGTGCCAGCAGCCGGGTGTTTGGCGACGAGCAGTACTTC
CASSRVFGDEQYF
>TRBV10-2|NA|TRBD2|TRBJ2-7
TGCGCCAGCAGTGGAAGGACTAGCGGGAGGCCATACGAGCAGTACTTC
CASSGRTSGRPYEQYF
>TRBV19|few|NA|TRBJ1-2
TGTGCCAGTAGTCCGGGGATGAACTATGGCTACACCTTC
CASSPGMNYGYTF
>TRBV20-1|NA|NA|TRBJ2-3
TGCAGTGCTAGTGGGTGGTGGTCCACATATACGCAGTATTTT
CSASGWWSTYTQYF
>TRBV10-3|few|TRBD1|TRBJ2-1
TGTGCCATCACTATGGGACAGGGGGCGGCCAATGAGCAGTTCTTC
CAITMGQGAANEQFF
>TRBV7-9|NA|NA|TRBJ2-3
TGTGCCAGCAGACAAAGTGCGGGCACAGATACGCAGTATTTT
CASRQSAGTDTQYF
>TRBV20-1|NA|TRBD2|TRBJ2-3
TGCAGTGCTGCAGCGGGAGTTGGAGATACGCAGTATTTT
CSAAAGVGDTQYF
>TRBV25-1|NA|TRBD2|TRBJ2-5
TGTGCCAGCAGTACCCTAGCGGGTCAGACCAAGACCCAGTACTTC
CASSTLAGQTKTQYF
>TRBV6-5|few|NA|TRBJ2-7
TGTGCCAGCAGTTACGGAGGATGGGACTACGAGCAGTACTTC
CASSYGGWDYEQYF
>TRBV14|few|NA|TRBJ1-6
TGTGCCAGCAGCCTTCGGGGTGGCGGTGATAATTCACCCCTCCACTTT
CASSLRGGGDNSPLHF
>TRBV12-3/TRBV12-4|many|TRBD2|TRBJ2-2
TGTGCCACCACGGGGGGACTAGTCACTTTCACCGGGGAGCTGTTTTTT
CATTGGLVTFTGELFF
>TRBV20-1|NA|NA|TRBJ2-1
TGCAGTGCTAGAGATCCTCCCCCCAGCAGAGCCCAGAATGAGCAGTTCTTC
CSARDPPPSRAQNEQFF
>TRBV19|NA|TRBD2|TRBJ2-1
TGTGCCAGTAGTAGGCGGTCGGGACTATACAATGAGCAGTTCTTC
CASSRRSGLYNEQFF
>TRBV28|few|TRBD1|TRBJ1-2
TGTGCCAGCAGCTCTATAGGGGGCGCAGGCTACACCTTC
CASSSIGGAGYTF
>TRBV10-3|NA|TRBD2|TRBJ2-7
TGTGCCCCACTAGCGGGAGGGGTCTCCTACGAGCAGTACTTC
CAPLAGGVSYEQYF
>TRBV2|NA|NA|TRBJ1-5
TGTGCCAGCATAAGGGATAGCAATCAGCCCCAGCATTTT
CASIRDSNQPQHF
>TRBV7-8|few|NA|TRBJ2-7
TGTGCCAGCAGCTCTCCGGTCGGGACCACAGGATACGAGCAGTACTTC
CASSSPVGTTGYEQYF
>TRBV12-3/TRBV12-4|NA|NA|TRBJ1-2
TGTGCCAGCAGTTTTAGATTAGGTGGCTACACCTTC
CASSFRLGGYTF
>TRBV20-1|NA|TRBD2|TRBJ2-2
TGCAGTGCTAGACTAGCGGGAGGTAACACCGGGGAGCTGTTTTTT
CSARLAGGNTGELFF
>TRBV5-1|NA|TRBD2|TRBJ2-1
TGCGCCAGCAGCTTTTCAGCGGATGAGTTTAACTGGCGGGAGTTCCACAATGAGCAGTTCTTC
CASSFSADEFNWREFHNEQFF
>TRBV20-1|few|TRBD2|TRBJ2-3
TGCAGTGCTAGTGTTGGGGGGGGCACAGATACGCAGTATTTT
CSASVGGGTDTQYF
>TRBV20-1|few|NA|TRBJ2-7
TGCAGTGCTTCACACAGGGTCTCCTTCTACGAGCAGTACTTC
CSASHRVSFYEQYF
>TRBV13|few|TRBD2|TRBJ2-7
TGTGCCAGCAGCCTAGCGGGAGTTCGCGAGCAGTACTTC
CASSLAGVREQYF
>TRBV20-1|NA|NA|TRBJ2-1
TGCAGTGCTAGAGATATGTTCAACTACAATGAGCAGTTCTTC
CSARDMFNYNEQFF